These 11 T cell receptor beta chains originate from one sample sequenced in a study of response to subunit inactivated influenza vaccine (dated by TCRdb to the late 2010s). Library method: RT-PCR. TCRdb lists the instrument as Illumina HiSeq 2500. The public sequencing data were trimmed at Q25 with fastp and processed into clonotypes with MiXCR by TCRdb, which kept only in-frame beta chains. Rows matching on CDR3 protein sequence are summarized as one entry with the most common DNA and genes. The sample yields almost 250,000 distinct CDR3 sequences; less than 15% were counted once. Clones ranked in the top ten supply 7.8% of the sample. The sequences come from non-naive T cells sorted from PBMCs, collected less than 15 days before vaccination. Explained via the paper, the cell subset or site label denotes: memory T cell fraction. These receptors were taken from a man in his forties or fifties who received an inactivated influenza vaccine. Donor details come from another sample of the same person, matched by shared clones.

For this clonotype: A much bigger clone sits one base away, suggesting this may be a read error. In DNA, the CDR3 is TGTGCCAGCACCCCGGGACTAGTTTGGCTTTCGGACACCGGGGAGCTGTTTTTT. As protein: CASTPGLVWLSDTGELFF. The V and J genes are TRBV11-1 and TRBJ2-2, with 8 bases fitting TRBD2. There are 18 residues in the CDR3. Looked up from germline, CDR1 is SGHAT and CDR2 is FQDESV (reference sequence). The J segment lost 3 bases and the V segment lost 7 bases, leaving 16 bases of the junction unmatched.

The chain has TRBV3-1 and TRBJ2-1; 12 bases are shared with TRBD2. CDR3 length: 14 amino acids. The V segment lost 3 bases and the J segment 9 bases; nucleotides outside the gene matches: 3. Germline CDR1 LGHDT, CDR2 YNNKEL (reference sequence). The chain's CDR3 is CASSHLAGGPEQFF. In DNA, the CDR3 is TGTGCCAGCAGCCATCTAGCGGGGGGGCCTGAGCAGTTCTTC.

This clonotype has ten or more counts. The V and J genes are TRBV11-2 and TRBJ2-1; 11 nucleotides agree with TRBD2. With V trimmed by 5 bases and J by 10 bases, 10 bases remained unmatched. Germline values: CDR1 SGHAT, CDR2 FQNNGV. The CDR3 has 15 residues. The CDR3 nucleotides are TGTGCCAGCAGCCAAAATAGCGGGGGGGCGTGGGAGCAGTTCTTC. It yields the protein CASSQNSGGAWEQFF.

There are many counts of this clonotype. CDR3 nucleotide sequence: TGCGCCAGCAGCCTCGGGACAGGGGACAATTCACCCCTCCACTTT. Protein product: CASSLGTGDNSPLHF. This sequence joins TRBV4-3 and TRBJ1-6, with TRBD1 matching over 10 bases. The J segment lost 7 bases and the V segment lost 4 bases, leaving 4 bases of the junction unmatched. CDR1 LGHNA and CDR2 YSLEER come from the germline V gene. CDR3 length: 15 residues.

There are a few counts of this clonotype. V gene TRBV18 combines with J gene TRBJ2-7, with TRBD2 matching over 7 bases. This CDR3 comprises 14 residues. Trimming at V came to 2 bases and at J to 7 bases, leaving 8 bases not matched to a gene. In germline, CDR1 is KGHSH, CDR2 LQKENI. The CDR3 DNA sequence: TGTGCCAGCTCACCATTGGCGGGAGATGAGGAGCAGTACTTC. Translation: CASSPLAGDEEQYF.

This clonotype was counted only a few times. The chain recombines TRBV20-1 with TRBJ1-1; D is possibly TRBD1 (5 bases). Looked up from germline, CDR1 is DFQATT and CDR2 is SNEGSKA (reference sequence). The CDR3 spans 10 residues. Trimming cost V 6 bases and J 8 bases, with 10 bases left between them. This CDR3 is CSAGLLEAFF. CDR3 nucleotides: TGCAGTGCGGGGCTGTTGGAAGCTTTCTTT.

This clonotype was detected a few times. V gene TRBV6-1 combines with J gene TRBJ2-3; no clear D. The CDR3 extends over 14 amino acids. V shed 6 bases and J shed 4 bases, with 14 bases lying between them. CDR1 and CDR2 (germline): MNHNS, SASEGT. CDR3 amino acids: CASRASSVPDTQYF. Written as DNA, the CDR3 is TGTGCCAGCAGGGCCTCCAGTGTACCAGATACGCAGTATTTT.

This clonotype appeared a few times. The chain joins TRBV27 to TRBJ2-1; 12 bases map to TRBD2. The CDR3 is 16 residues long. Germline assignment: CDR1 MNHEY and CDR2 SMNVEV (reference sequence). J was trimmed by 5 bases and V by 5 bases; bases with no gene match: 7. The CDR3 DNA reads as TGTGCCAGCAGTCTCCGGACTAGCGGGAATGACAATGAGCAGTTCTTC. Protein: CASSLRTSGNDNEQFF.

This clonotype was seen many times. The J gene is TRBJ2-3, the V gene TRBV20-1, with TRBD2 identical over 10 bases. V gave up 4 bases and J gave up 5 bases; unmatched junction bases: 6. The germline V gene has CDR1 DFQATT and CDR2 SNEGSKA (reference sequence). The CDR3 sequence is 14 residues long. The CDR3 nucleotides read TGCAGTGCTAAGCCGGGACTAGCGCGAGATACGCAGTATTTT. Protein: CSAKPGLARDTQYF.

This clonotype was counted only a few times. The rearrangement links TRBV14 to TRBJ2-3; D uncertain. Per the germline V gene, CDR1 is SGHDN and CDR2 is FVKESK. This CDR3 spans 13 amino acids. V shed 3 bases and J shed 6 bases, with 10 bases lying between them. In DNA, the CDR3 is TGTGCCAGCAGCCAGGCCCCCTTTGATACGCAGTATTTT. This codes for CASSQAPFDTQYF. The full variable domain, rest sourced from reference TRBV14 and TRBJ2-3, is EAGVTQFPSHSVIEKGQTVTLRCDPISGHDNLYWYRRVMGKEIKFLLHFVKESKQDESGMPNNRFLAERTGGTYSTLKVQPAELEDSGVYFCASSQAPFDTQYFGPGTRLTVL.

V gene TRBV6-1 combines with J gene TRBJ2-1; TRBD1 matches at 8 bases. V was pared by 1 base and J by 5 bases, with 7 bases of the junction left unmatched. Germline lookup yields CDR1 MNHNS and CDR2 SASEGT. This CDR3 is built from 16 residues. CDR3 DNA: TGTGCCAGCAGTGAAGGACAGGGGATCGCCCACAATGAGCAGTTCTTC. Its protein product is CASSEGQGIAHNEQFF.